Below, 25 T cell receptor beta chains from the same sample are listed, as sequenced in a study of T cell repertoires in cytomegalovirus infection. TCRdb processed the reads anew with MiXCR; each CDR3 protein has one entry. Of roughly 600,000 distinct CDR3 sequences listed, 24% are singletons. Sample: CD8+ T cells from PBMCs. These receptors originate from a human donor in good health (CMV status not recorded). Some clones in this sample may be carry-over from other donors' samples.

In its sample, this clonotype was seen many times. V and J are TRBV19 and TRBJ1-1, with unresolved D. CDR1 and CDR2 from the germline V gene are LNHDA and SQIVND (reference sequence). The CDR3 runs to 13 residues. Trimming removed 4 bases from V and 0 bases from J, with 6 bases in between. The CDR3 DNA reads TGTGCCAGTAGTAACAGTGTGAACACTGAAGCTTTCTTT. Translating gives CASSNSVNTEAFF.

Many counts were recorded for this clonotype. V usage is TRBV7-9 and J usage is TRBJ2-7, with a tentative D call TRBD1 (6 bases). V was pared by 2 bases and J by 0 bases, with 14 bases between. The germline V gene encodes CDR1 SEHNR and CDR2 FQNEAQ (reference sequence). This CDR3 is built from 16 residues. CDR3 sequence (DNA): TGTGCCAGCAGCTTACCCGACAGGACGAGCTCCTACGAGCAGTACTTC. This codes for CASSLPDRTSSYEQYF.

Concerning this clonotype: An end of the junction does not agree with germline; a read error may underlie this. The chain couples TRBV18 to TRBJ2-1; no definite D call. This CDR3 spans 16 amino acids. Germline lookup yields CDR1 KGHSH and CDR2 LQKENI. The CDR3 spells CASSTSMNFSYNEEFF. CDR3 DNA sequence: TGTGCCAGCTCTACCTCAATGAACTTCTCCTACAATGAGGAGTTCTTC.

This clonotype was recorded many times. Here the CDR3 reads CASQLSLSEADTQYF. CDR3 DNA sequence: TGTGCCAGCCAGTTAAGCCTTTCAGAAGCAGATACGCAGTATTTT. This chain links TRBV7-6 with TRBJ2-3; D unclear. V dropped 8 bases and J dropped 4 bases, with 19 bases sitting between them. This CDR3 is 15 amino acids long. Germline V gene sequence: CDR1 SGHVS, CDR2 FNYEAQ.

This clonotype was detected ten times or more. The J gene is TRBJ1-5, the V gene TRBV28; the D is unclear. Trimming pared 1 base from V and 6 bases from J, leaving 4 bases between. CDR1 MDHEN and CDR2 SYDVKM come from the germline V gene. This CDR3 contains 12 residues. In nucleotides, the CDR3 is TGTGCCAGCAGTTTATTCCGTCAGCCCCAGCATTTT. It encodes CASSLFRQPQHF.

This clonotype was picked up many times. The chain links TRBV7-2 to TRBJ2-1; 9 bases align to TRBD2. This CDR3 comprises 15 residues. Germline CDR1 reads SGHTA; CDR2 reads FQGNSA. The trim removed 2 bases at V and 5 bases at J, leaving 4 bases unmatched. The CDR3 sequence is CASSLNGGGDNEQFF. The CDR3 DNA reads TGTGCCAGCAGCTTAAACGGCGGGGGGGACAATGAGCAGTTCTTC. The full variable domain, in which reference TRBV7-2 and TRBJ2-1 provide the parts outside the CDR3, is GAGVSQSPSNKVTEKGKDVELRCDPISGHTALYWYRQSLGQGLEFLIYFQGNSAPDKSGLPSDRFSAERTGGSVSTLTIQRTQQEDSAVYLCASSLNGGGDNEQFFGPGTRLTVL.

The rearrangement uses TRBV6-2 or TRBV6-3 and TRBJ2-3, with D unclear. Trimming took 3 bases from V and 2 from J, leaving 12 bases between them. The CDR3 is made up of 15 amino acids. Germline CDR1 is MNHEY and CDR2 is SVGEGT. The CDR3 region is CASSYLLRHTDTQYF. In nucleotides, the CDR3 is TGTGCCAGCAGTTATCTTCTTCGGCACACAGATACGCAGTATTTT.

As DNA, the CDR3 is TGTGCCAGCAGCTTAGCTGTGAACGCGAACACCGGGGAGCTGTTTTTT. Its translation is CASSLAVNANTGELFF. The chain joins TRBV7-9 to TRBJ2-2; no firm D call. V shed 0 bases and J shed 0 bases, with 8 bases lying between them. The germline gives CDR1 SEHNR, CDR2 FQNEAQ (reference sequence). The CDR3 contains 16 residues. Combining the CDR3 with reference TRBV7-9 and TRBJ2-2 gives the whole variable domain DTGVSQNPRHKITKRGQNVTFRCDPISEHNRLYWYRQTLGQGPEFLTYFQNEAQLEKSRLLSDRFSAERPKGSFSTLEIQRTEQGDSAMYLCASSLAVNANTGELFFGEGSRLTVL.

The chain combines TRBV7-9 with TRBJ1-2; 9 bases are a match to TRBD1. J lost 4 bases, V lost 8 bases, and 8 bases had no gene match. The CDR3 extends over 14 amino acids. Germline V gives CDR1 SEHNR, CDR2 FQNEAQ (reference sequence). The CDR3 coding sequence is TGTGCCAGCCCTACACCGGGACAGGGCTATGGCTACACCTTC. Amino acid sequence: CASPTPGQGYGYTF.

Many counts were recorded for this clonotype. The chain carries TRBV7-6 and TRBJ1-2, with D perhaps TRBD1 (5 bases). Trimming took 5 bases from V and 8 from J, leaving 15 bases between them. Germline V gene lookup returns CDR1 SGHVS and CDR2 FNYEAQ. The CDR3 consists of 13 residues. Here the CDR3 DNA reads TGTGCCAGCAGCCCCGGACGGACAACAGGCTACACCTTC. Translation gives CASSPGRTTGYTF.

This clonotype was found many times. The gene calls are TRBV7-9 and TRBJ2-6; TRBD1 matches at 8 bases. The CDR3 totals 16 residues. J gave up 0 bases and V 6 bases, and 4 bases lay outside the gene matches. CDR1 SEHNR and CDR2 FQNEAQ come from the germline V gene (reference sequence). Here the CDR3 DNA reads TGTGCCAGCAGGGGGACAGGAAGCTCTGGGGCCAACGTCCTGACTTTC. Amino acids: CASRGTGSSGANVLTF.

This clonotype was seen only a few times. The J gene is TRBJ2-7, the V gene TRBV12-3 or TRBV12-4; D may match TRBD1 or TRBD2 (5 bases each). V dropped 0 bases and J dropped 5 bases, with 8 bases sitting between them. The CDR3 is 13 amino acids. The chain's CDR3 is CASSLAGENEQYV. The DNA for the CDR3 is TGTGCCAGCAGTTTAGCAGGGGAGAACGAGCAGTACGTC.

This clonotype came up a few times. This chain connects TRBV4-1 to TRBJ2-2; 9 nucleotides agree with TRBD1. CDR1 and CDR2 from the germline V gene are MGHRA and YSYEKL. The junction had 12 bases not matched to a gene; V was cut back by 4 bases and J by 6 bases. The CDR3 has 17 amino acids. The CDR3 nucleotides are TGCGCCAGCAGCCTTTATTGGGGGACAGGGACGGCCGGGGAGCTGTTTTTT. It encodes CASSLYWGTGTAGELFF.

The chain recombines TRBV9 with TRBJ2-1, with 7 bases that match TRBD2. The CDR3 is made up of 15 amino acids. The ends lost 0 bases at V and 0 bases at J; junction bases unmatched: 0. Germline CDR1 SGDLS, CDR2 YYNGEE. CDR3 sequence reads: CASSVGEGSYNEQFF. The DNA for the CDR3 is TGTGCCAGCAGCGTAGGGGAGGGCTCCTACAATGAGCAGTTCTTC. Based on the CDR3 plus reference TRBV9 and TRBJ2-1, the full variable domain is DSGVTQTPKHLITATGQRVTLRCSPRSGDLSVYWYQQSLDQGLQFLIQYYNGEERAKGNILERFSAQQFPDLHSELNLSSLELGDSALYFCASSVGEGSYNEQFFGPGTRLTVL.

This clonotype was seen repeatedly, ten times or more. This chain uses TRBV28 with TRBJ1-5; 7 positions match TRBD1. The CDR3 is 14 residues long. In germline, CDR1 is MDHEN, CDR2 SYDVKM. After removal of 4 bases from V and 7 bases from J, the junction contained 7 bases not matched to a gene. As DNA, the CDR3 is TGTGCCAGCAGTTACCACAGGGGCAGGCAGCCCCAGCATTTT. Its protein is CASSYHRGRQPQHF.

This clonotype was seen repeatedly, ten times or more. For the CDR3, the DNA is TGTGCCAGCGGCCTCAGGTGGGCGAACACTGAAGCTTTCTTT. Translation: CASGLRWANTEAFF. The chain combines TRBV12-3 or TRBV12-4 with TRBJ1-1; D not resolved. V lost 8 bases to trimming and J lost 1 base, with 14 bases between them. The CDR3 sequence is 14 residues long.

This rearrangement joins TRBV6-5 to TRBJ1-1; D uncertain. Trimming took off 5 bases at V and 1 base at J, with 14 bases between the two ends. The CDR3 consists of 15 residues. Germline CDR1 reads MNHEY; CDR2 reads SVGAGI. CDR3 residues: CASSHREGPNTEAFF. CDR3 nucleotide sequence: TGTGCCAGCAGTCACCGAGAGGGTCCGAACACTGAAGCTTTCTTT.

This clonotype was counted many times. V is TRBV6-2 or TRBV6-3 and J is TRBJ2-1; a weak D match, TRBD2 (5 bases). CDR1 is MNHEY and CDR2 is SVGEGT in the germline V gene. CDR3 length: 13 amino acids. Trimming stripped 1 base from V and 10 bases from J, with 11 bases between. CDR3 sequence (DNA): TGTGCCAGCAGTTACTTGGACCCGGGGGAGCAGTTCTTC. It yields the protein CASSYLDPGEQFF.

The chain joins TRBV6-1 to TRBJ2-1; D is possibly TRBD1 or TRBD2 (5 bases each). Looked up from germline, CDR1 is MNHNS and CDR2 is SASEGT. V dropped 5 bases and J dropped 10 bases, with 15 bases sitting between them. CDR3 length equals 13 residues. CDR3 in DNA: TGTGCCAGCAGTTCGGGGCGACGCGGGGAGCAGTTCTTC. Amino acid sequence: CASSSGRRGEQFF.

Only a few counts were recorded for this clonotype. The chain links TRBV19 to TRBJ2-2; TRBD2 matches 8 bases. Germline V CDR1 and CDR2: LNHDA, SQIVND (reference sequence). This CDR3 has 14 amino acids. V lost 11 bases, J lost 3 bases, and 8 bases stayed unmatched. For the CDR3, the DNA is TGTGCCGCGGCGGGGGGTGATTACACCGGGGAGCTGTTTTTT. It codes for CAAAGGDYTGELFF.

This clonotype was seen more than once but under ten times. DNA of the CDR3: TGTGCCAGCAGTTCGAGCAGGGGGTATACCTACAATGAGCAGTTCTTC. Translating gives CASSSSRGYTYNEQFF. The rearrangement uses TRBV27 and TRBJ2-1; 7 bases are a match to TRBD1. The CDR3 is 16 amino acids. V was clipped by 4 bases and J by 2 bases; unmatched bases: 8. CDR1 is MNHEY, CDR2 SMNVEV, per germline (reference sequence).

This clonotype was recorded a few times. V is TRBV7-9 and J is TRBJ1-1, with D unresolved. Germline V gene lookup returns CDR1 SEHNR and CDR2 FQNEAQ (reference sequence). CDR3 length equals 14 residues. The V end lost 1 base, the J end lost 5 bases, and 11 bases lay between the germline ends. Written as DNA, the CDR3 is TGTGCCAGCAGCTTAGTCCTGGGCCTGACTGAAGCTTTCTTT. Residues: CASSLVLGLTEAFF.

This clonotype was detected ten times or more. This chain uses TRBV12-3 or TRBV12-4 with TRBJ2-2, with 8 bases matching TRBD2. The CDR3 length is 17 residues. Trimming cost V 3 bases and J 6 bases; bases outside gene matches: 12. As DNA, the CDR3 is TGTGCCAGCAGTTTCCTTAGCGGGGCCTTCTGGGCCGGGGAGCTGTTTTTT. Translation gives CASSFLSGAFWAGELFF.

This rearrangement joins TRBV5-4 to TRBJ2-5; D is unresolved. V was shortened by 0 bases and J by 1 base, with 16 bases between the two germline ends. Germline CDR1 reads SGHNT; CDR2 reads YYREEE (reference sequence). The CDR3 covers 17 residues. This CDR3 reads CASSLGAVARLQETQYF. In nucleotides, the CDR3 is TGTGCCAGCAGCTTGGGGGCGGTGGCCAGGCTCCAAGAGACCCAGTACTTC.

This clonotype occurred a few times. The chain uses TRBV6-1 and TRBJ2-7; D tentatively reads TRBD1 or TRBD2 (5 bases each). The CDR3 sequence is 14 residues long. The V end lost 5 bases, the J end lost 0 bases, and 11 bases lay between the germline ends. Germline V gene lookup returns CDR1 MNHNS and CDR2 SASEGT. CDR3: CASSLWDGSYEQYF. DNA for the CDR3: TGTGCCAGCAGTTTGTGGGACGGCTCCTACGAGCAGTACTTC.